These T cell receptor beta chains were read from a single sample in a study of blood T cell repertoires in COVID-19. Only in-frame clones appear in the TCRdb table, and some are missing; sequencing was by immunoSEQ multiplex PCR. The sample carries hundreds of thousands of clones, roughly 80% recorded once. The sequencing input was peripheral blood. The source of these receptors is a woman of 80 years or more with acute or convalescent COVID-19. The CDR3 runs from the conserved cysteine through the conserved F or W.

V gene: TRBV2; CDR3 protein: CASSDGGPWETQYF
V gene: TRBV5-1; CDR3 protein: CASSLGGEQPQHF
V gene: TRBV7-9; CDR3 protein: CASDDGSSGNTIYF
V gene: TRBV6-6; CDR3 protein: CASSYGLAGKDTQYF
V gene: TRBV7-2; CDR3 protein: CASTLQGSYPNSPLHF
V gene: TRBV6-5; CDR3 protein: CASSSWRKDYGYTF
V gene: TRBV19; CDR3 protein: CASSMTGGAGTF
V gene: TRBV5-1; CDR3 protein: CASSLVRTTDTQYF
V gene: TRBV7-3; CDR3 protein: CASSRLSGHLPGELFF
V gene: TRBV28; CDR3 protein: CASSSLFHRVATEAFF
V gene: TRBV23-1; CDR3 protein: CASSHPAGRNTIYF
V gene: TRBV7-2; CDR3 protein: CASSPSGRHSGANVLTF
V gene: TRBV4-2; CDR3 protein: CASSQVGGGVNNEQFF
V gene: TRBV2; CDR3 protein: CASRTRWSSPLHF
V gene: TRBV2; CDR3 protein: CASTTQGGGGAYGYTF
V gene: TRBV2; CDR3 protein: CASRGGLAGGPSTDTQYF
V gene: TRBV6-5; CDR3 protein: CASSLGQGAGYTF
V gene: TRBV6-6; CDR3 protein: CASSYGAVNNEQFF
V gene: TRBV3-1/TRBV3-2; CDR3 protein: CASSQTGTGAFF
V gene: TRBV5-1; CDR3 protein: CASSRRTGRIFNEQFF
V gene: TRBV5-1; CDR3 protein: CASSLYRGAYNEQFF
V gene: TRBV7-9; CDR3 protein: CASSLWGLAGSRDTQYF
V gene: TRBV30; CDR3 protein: CAWSPPPSGTQYF
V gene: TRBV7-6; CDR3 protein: CASSHGSGMDTEAFF
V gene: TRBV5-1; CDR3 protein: CASSLVGSGDFVGNTIYF
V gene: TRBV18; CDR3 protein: CASSPSGQGGGTEAFF
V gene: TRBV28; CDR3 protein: CASSELQVSYNEQFF